Listed below are T cell receptor beta chains from one sample, sequenced in a study of T cell responses to AZD1222 COVID-19 vaccine. TCRdb's table, derived via immunoSEQ multiplex PCR, lists solely in-frame clones and lacks some. The table lists 80,000 or so clones, about 85% of them singletons. The sequencing here drew on peripheral blood, taken on day 0 of AZD1222 vaccination. These receptors originate from an adult in good health. CDR3s include the opening cysteine and the closing phenylalanine or tryptophan. D genes are given only for firm matches. A row's size may be missing; if present it is once, few, many or a size class.

NA TRBJ1-5 TRBV5-1 NA CASRLGGGGWDQPQHF TGCGCCAGCAGGTTGGGGGGCGGGGGATGGGATCAGCCCCAGCATTTT
TRBD2 TRBJ2-1 TRBV10-3 NA CAIGLAGFYNEQFF TGTGCCATCGGACTAGCGGGTTTCTACAATGAGCAGTTCTTC
NA TRBJ1-1 TRBV19 NA CASSNPRGNTEAFF TGTGCCAGTAGTAACCCAAGGGGGAACACTGAAGCTTTCTTT
NA TRBJ2-3 TRBV7-2 NA CASSPGPGITDTQYF TGTGCCAGCAGCCCCGGACCCGGGATCACAGATACGCAGTATTTT
TRBD1 TRBJ2-7 TRBV9 NA CASSVATGGFYEQYF TGTGCCAGCAGCGTAGCCACAGGGGGCTTCTACGAGCAGTACTTC
TRBD2 TRBJ2-3 TRBV7-3 NA CASSSTSGSPDTQYF TGTGCCAGCAGCTCCACTAGCGGGAGTCCCGATACGCAGTATTTT
NA TRBJ2-1 TRBV9 few CASSVGPTGNEQFF TGTGCCAGCAGCGTAGGGCCCACCGGGAATGAGCAGTTCTTC
NA TRBJ1-1 TRBV3-1/TRBV3-2 NA CASRRMEDHTEAFF TGTGCCAGCAGGCGAATGGAGGATCACACTGAAGCTTTCTTT
NA TRBJ1-1 TRBV25-1 few CASSESGGGFSTEAFF TGTGCCAGCAGTGAATCTGGGGGGGGGTTTTCCACTGAAGCTTTCTTT
NA TRBJ2-7 TRBV7-9 few CASSLDVLASHEQYF TGTGCCAGCAGCTTAGATGTTTTAGCATCCCACGAGCAGTACTTC
TRBD1 TRBJ2-2 TRBV24-1 NA CATSDSGQGNTGELFF TGTGCCACCAGTGACTCGGGACAGGGTAACACCGGGGAGCTGTTTTTT
NA TRBJ1-5 TRBV6-5 once CASRGRNNQPQHF TGTGCCAGCAGAGGACGGAACAATCAGCCCCAGCATTTT
NA TRBJ2-5 TRBV27 NA CASIGGGGETQYF TGTGCCAGCATCGGGGGCGGGGGAGAGACCCAGTACTTC
NA TRBJ1-1 TRBV18 NA CATHQGRMNTEAFF TGTGCCACCCACCAGGGGCGGATGAACACTGAAGCTTTCTTT
TRBD1 TRBJ1-4 TRBV19 NA CASCRTGDEKLFF TGTGCCAGTTGCCGGACAGGGGATGAAAAACTGTTTTTT
TRBD2 TRBJ2-7 TRBV6-6 NA CASTLGGRKYF TGTGCCAGCACCCTCGGGGGGAGGAAGTACTTC
TRBD1 TRBJ1-6 TRBV28 NA CASSLYSGTGAYNSPLHF TGTGCCAGCAGTTTATACTCCGGGACAGGGGCCTATAATTCACCCCTCCACTTT
NA TRBJ2-5 TRBV5-5 NA CASSLASGRQETQYF TGTGCCAGCAGCTTGGCCAGCGGCCGGCAAGAGACCCAGTACTTC
NA TRBJ2-2 TRBV7-9 NA CASSQLGDTGELFF TGTGCCAGCAGCCAGTTGGGGGACACCGGGGAGCTGTTTTTT
NA TRBJ1-1 TRBV19 NA CASSISGMNTEAFF TGTGCCAGTAGTATTTCGGGGATGAACACTGAAGCTTTCTTT
TRBD1 TRBJ2-3 TRBV19 NA CASKWQGASDTQYF TGTGCCAGTAAGTGGCAGGGGGCTTCAGATACGCAGTATTTT
TRBD1 TRBJ2-3 TRBV6-4 NA CASSDGTGGTDTQYF TGTGCCAGCAGTGACGGGACAGGGGGCACAGATACGCAGTATTTT
TRBD2 TRBJ2-6 TRBV5-1 NA CASTREVSGANVLTF TGCGCCAGCACCCGGGAGGTTTCCGGGGCCAACGTCCTGACTTTC
NA TRBJ1-1 TRBV20-1 NA CSASAEGGGPGTEAFF TGCAGTGCTAGTGCTGAAGGTGGGGGTCCGGGCACTGAAGCTTTCTTT
NA TRBJ2-1 TRBV9 NA CASSSGTMLYNEQFF TGTGCCAGCAGTTCCGGGACGATGCTCTACAATGAGCAGTTCTTC
NA TRBJ1-4 TRBV19 NA CASTTIQAGEKLFF TGTGCCAGTACCACGATACAGGCGGGTGAAAAACTGTTTTTT
NA TRBJ1-5 TRBV21-1 NA CASSKEQANQPQHF TGTGCCAGCAGCAAAGAGCAGGCCAATCAGCCCCAGCATTTT
NA TRBJ1-6 TRBV19 NA CASSQQGSFSHSYNSPLHF TGTGCCAGTAGCCAACAGGGCAGTTTCTCGCACTCCTATAATTCACCCCTCCACTTT
TRBD1 TRBJ2-6 TRBV29-1 NA CSVTGTGGSSGANVLTF TGCAGCGTCACCGGGACAGGGGGTTCCTCTGGGGCCAACGTCCTGACTTTC
NA TRBJ1-5 TRBV2 NA CASSVGLPYSNQPQHF TGTGCCAGCAGTGTGGGTTTACCATATAGCAATCAGCCCCAGCATTTT
TRBD1 TRBJ2-3 TRBV6-4 NA CANGQGATGTQYF TGTGCCAATGGACAGGGCGCGACGGGTACGCAGTATTTT
NA TRBJ1-4 TRBV5-1 NA CASSRDFPGEKLFF TGCGCCAGCAGCCGGGACTTCCCTGGCGAAAAACTGTTTTTT
NA TRBJ1-5 TRBV18 NA CASSPGRGDQPQHF TGTGCCAGCTCCCCGGGACGGGGGGATCAGCCCCAGCATTTT
TRBD1 TRBJ1-2 TRBV4-2 NA CASSQDLAGGKWYTF TGTGCCAGCAGCCAAGATCTGGCAGGGGGGAAATGGTACACCTTC
TRBD1 TRBJ2-7 TRBV7-2 NA CASSSGDRGHYEQYF TGTGCCAGCAGCTCAGGAGACAGGGGACATTACGAGCAGTACTTC
TRBD1 TRBJ2-3 TRBV24-1 NA CATSDLGTGKKNTQYF TGTGCCACCAGTGATTTAGGGACAGGGAAGAAAAATACGCAGTATTTT